This is a list of T cell receptor beta chains from one sample in a study of human T cells and chemical hapten exposure. A single record per CDR3 protein comes from TCRdb applying MiXCR to the RACE reads. The table records about 92,000 distinct CDR3 sequences, nearly 10% of them present only once. The specimen comprised whole blood, sampled in connection with sensitization to the hapten diphenylcyclopropenone (DPC). Receptors were obtained from a woman aged 40 to 49 with alopecia areata. Some clones in this sample may be carry-over from other donors' samples. The CDR3 runs from the conserved cysteine through the conserved F or W. A D gene is named only where the DNA matches it firmly. Clone size appears in some rows only: once, few, many, or a class for an expanded clone.

CDR3aa: CASTRGGEQYF
CDR3nt: TGTGCCAGTACCCGGGGTGGCGAGCAGTACTTC
d_gene: NA
abundance: many
j_gene: TRBJ2-7
len: 11
v_gene: TRBV6-2/TRBV6-3

CDR3aa: CASSSNGPGVKNEQFF
CDR3nt: TGTGCCAGCAGCTCCAATGGGCCAGGGGTAAAAAATGAGCAGTTCTTC
d_gene: NA
abundance: few
j_gene: TRBJ2-1
len: 16
v_gene: TRBV7-2

CDR3aa: CASSRQGTKNIQYF
CDR3nt: TGTGCCAGCAGCCGACAGGGAACAAAAAACATTCAGTACTTC
d_gene: TRBD1
abundance: NA
j_gene: TRBJ2-4
len: 14
v_gene: TRBV6-2/TRBV6-3

CDR3aa: CASSQERDRRDTEAFF
CDR3nt: TGTGCCAGCAGCCAAGAGAGGGACAGGAGGGACACTGAAGCTTTCTTT
d_gene: TRBD1
abundance: many
j_gene: TRBJ1-1
len: 16
v_gene: TRBV3-1

CDR3aa: CASSYIQDSSYEQYF
CDR3nt: TGTGCCAGCAGTTACATCCAGGATAGCTCCTACGAGCAGTACTTC
d_gene: NA
abundance: many
j_gene: TRBJ2-7
len: 15
v_gene: TRBV6-2/TRBV6-3

CDR3aa: CASSFSGQNIQYF
CDR3nt: TGTGCCAGCAGTTTTAGCGGGCAGAACATTCAGTACTTC
d_gene: TRBD2
abundance: few
j_gene: TRBJ2-4
len: 13
v_gene: TRBV27

CDR3aa: CASSSDRSGANVLTF
CDR3nt: TGTGCCAGCAGTTCGGACCGTTCTGGGGCCAACGTCCTGACTTTC
d_gene: NA
abundance: few
j_gene: TRBJ2-6
len: 15
v_gene: TRBV12-3/TRBV12-4

CDR3aa: CASSTGANTGELFF
CDR3nt: TGTGCCAGTAGCACGGGGGCGAACACCGGGGAGCTGTTTTTT
d_gene: NA
abundance: many
j_gene: TRBJ2-2
len: 14
v_gene: TRBV19

CDR3aa: CASLTGGPRHNEQFF
CDR3nt: TGTGCCAGCCTAACGGGGGGGCCACGCCACAATGAGCAGTTCTTC
d_gene: TRBD2
abundance: many
j_gene: TRBJ2-1
len: 15
v_gene: TRBV2

CDR3aa: CASSKSNDREGDEQYF
CDR3nt: TGTGCCAGCAGCAAATCCAACGACAGGGAGGGCGACGAGCAGTACTTC
d_gene: NA
abundance: many
j_gene: TRBJ2-7
len: 16
v_gene: TRBV21-1

CDR3aa: CASSETRFPTDTQYF
CDR3nt: TGTGCCTCCTCTGAGACCAGGTTCCCCACAGATACGCAGTATTTT
d_gene: NA
abundance: many
j_gene: TRBJ2-3
len: 15
v_gene: TRBV19

CDR3aa: CASSPQAGIADTQYF
CDR3nt: TGTGCCAGCAGCCCCCAGGCTGGAATCGCAGATACGCAGTATTTT
d_gene: NA
abundance: NA
j_gene: TRBJ2-3
len: 15
v_gene: TRBV7-2

CDR3aa: CASTLTRGKTEAFF
CDR3nt: TGTGCCAGCACCCTAACCAGGGGGAAGACTGAAGCTTTCTTT
d_gene: TRBD1
abundance: NA
j_gene: TRBJ1-1
len: 14
v_gene: TRBV7-2

CDR3aa: CASSLVGGTVREKLFF
CDR3nt: TGTGCCAGCAGCTTAGTGGGAGGGACGGTGCGGGAAAAACTGTTTTTT
d_gene: NA
abundance: many
j_gene: TRBJ1-4
len: 16
v_gene: TRBV7-2

CDR3aa: CASSHGQGPNEQFF
CDR3nt: TGTGCCAGCAGCCATGGACAGGGCCCCAATGAGCAGTTCTTC
d_gene: TRBD1
abundance: many
j_gene: TRBJ2-1
len: 14
v_gene: TRBV3-1

CDR3aa: CSVITDGLNNIQYF
CDR3nt: TGCAGCGTGATTACGGACGGGCTGAATAACATTCAGTACTTC
d_gene: NA
abundance: many
j_gene: TRBJ2-4
len: 14
v_gene: TRBV29-1

CDR3aa: CASRQGSSYNSPLHF
CDR3nt: TGTGCCAGCAGACAGGGAAGCTCCTATAATTCACCCCTCCACTTT
d_gene: NA
abundance: many
j_gene: TRBJ1-6
len: 15
v_gene: TRBV6-5

CDR3aa: CASSPGQYGYTF
CDR3nt: TGTGCCAGCAGCCCTGGACAGTATGGCTACACCTTC
d_gene: NA
abundance: few
j_gene: TRBJ1-2
len: 12
v_gene: TRBV7-2

CDR3aa: CASSQGNRRGETQYF
CDR3nt: TGCGCCAGCAGCCAAGGGAATAGGAGGGGAGAGACCCAGTACTTC
d_gene: NA
abundance: few
j_gene: TRBJ2-5
len: 15
v_gene: TRBV4-3

CDR3aa: CASSFEGAVNTGELFF
CDR3nt: TGTGCCAGCAGCTTTGAGGGGGCGGTCAACACCGGGGAGCTGTTTTTT
d_gene: TRBD1
abundance: NA
j_gene: TRBJ2-2
len: 16
v_gene: TRBV7-3

CDR3aa: CASSLWDRGESPLHF
CDR3nt: TGTGCCAGCAGCTTGTGGGACAGGGGGGAATCACCCCTCCACTTT
d_gene: TRBD1
abundance: few
j_gene: TRBJ1-6
len: 15
v_gene: TRBV5-4

CDR3aa: CASSYEGLMNSPLHF
CDR3nt: TGTGCCAGCAGTTACGAGGGGTTAATGAATTCACCCCTCCACTTT
d_gene: NA
abundance: NA
j_gene: TRBJ1-6
len: 15
v_gene: TRBV6-2/TRBV6-3

CDR3aa: CASSFGGAGGYTF
CDR3nt: TGTGCCAGCAGCTTTGGGGGCGCGGGTGGCTACACCTTC
d_gene: NA
abundance: NA
j_gene: TRBJ1-2
len: 13
v_gene: TRBV11-2

CDR3aa: CSVVVGGQPQHF
CDR3nt: TGCAGCGTTGTGGTGGGGGGTCAGCCCCAGCATTTT
d_gene: NA
abundance: many
j_gene: TRBJ1-5
len: 12
v_gene: TRBV29-1

CDR3aa: CASSLSSGGAQYF
CDR3nt: TGTGCCAGCAGCTTGTCTAGCGGGGGGGCTCAGTACTTC
d_gene: TRBD2
abundance: NA
j_gene: TRBJ2-4
len: 13
v_gene: TRBV5-4

CDR3aa: CASSDREAFF
CDR3nt: TGTGCCAGCAGTGACAGGGAAGCTTTCTTT
d_gene: NA
abundance: many
j_gene: TRBJ1-1
len: 10
v_gene: TRBV25-1

CDR3aa: CASSFGVGAAVSSYNEQFF
CDR3nt: TGTGCCAGCAGTTTTGGGGTCGGTGCGGCAGTGTCGTCCTACAATGAGCAGTTCTTC
d_gene: NA
abundance: few
j_gene: TRBJ2-1
len: 19
v_gene: TRBV2

CDR3aa: CATASGGGGNQPQHF
CDR3nt: TGTGCCACAGCCTCAGGGGGTGGCGGCAATCAGCCCCAGCATTTT
d_gene: TRBD1
abundance: many
j_gene: TRBJ1-5
len: 15
v_gene: TRBV10-3

CDR3aa: CASSGSKTQYF
CDR3nt: TGTGCCAGCAGCGGGTCGAAGACCCAGTACTTC
d_gene: NA
abundance: few
j_gene: TRBJ2-5
len: 11
v_gene: TRBV6-2/TRBV6-3

CDR3aa: CASSPLARQGTNGYTF
CDR3nt: TGTGCCAGCAGCCCTCTGGCCCGGCAGGGCACTAATGGCTACACCTTC
d_gene: NA
abundance: NA
j_gene: TRBJ1-2
len: 16
v_gene: TRBV7-6

CDR3aa: CASSQVSGGTYEQYF
CDR3nt: TGCGCCAGCAGCCAAGTGTCGGGAGGGACCTACGAGCAGTACTTC
d_gene: TRBD2
abundance: few
j_gene: TRBJ2-7
len: 15
v_gene: TRBV4-3

CDR3aa: CASSRVVSGANVLTF
CDR3nt: TGTGCCAGCAGTCGCGTAGTCTCTGGGGCCAACGTCCTGACTTTC
d_gene: NA
abundance: NA
j_gene: TRBJ2-6
len: 15
v_gene: TRBV27

CDR3aa: CASSLTVDQPQHF
CDR3nt: TGTGCCAGCAGCCTCACCGTGGATCAGCCCCAGCATTTT
d_gene: NA
abundance: few
j_gene: TRBJ1-5
len: 13
v_gene: TRBV3-1

CDR3aa: CSAAGGPNTGELFF
CDR3nt: TGCAGTGCTGCGGGGGGGCCGAACACCGGGGAGCTGTTTTTT
d_gene: TRBD2
abundance: many
j_gene: TRBJ2-2
len: 14
v_gene: TRBV20-1

CDR3aa: CAISESKGFVTDTQYF
CDR3nt: TGTGCCATCAGTGAGTCTAAGGGATTTGTTACAGATACGCAGTATTTT
d_gene: NA
abundance: few
j_gene: TRBJ2-3
len: 16
v_gene: TRBV10-3

CDR3aa: CASRLDPWDSDLNTEAFF
CDR3nt: TGTGCAAGTCGCTTAGATCCCTGGGACAGCGACTTGAACACTGAAGCTTTCTTT
d_gene: NA
abundance: NA
j_gene: TRBJ1-1
len: 18
v_gene: TRBV12-2

CDR3aa: CASSLGPFLAGGPREQYF
CDR3nt: TGTGCCAGCAGCTTAGGACCGTTTCTGGCGGGGGGTCCTCGGGAGCAGTACTTC
d_gene: TRBD2
abundance: many
j_gene: TRBJ2-7
len: 18
v_gene: TRBV7-2

CDR3aa: CASSLVGRTRYNEQFF
CDR3nt: TGTGCCAGCAGCTTAGTGGGCCGGACTAGGTACAATGAGCAGTTCTTC
d_gene: TRBD2
abundance: many
j_gene: TRBJ2-1
len: 16
v_gene: TRBV13

CDR3aa: CASSPIPGGMYEQYF
CDR3nt: TGCGCCAGCAGCCCCATACCGGGGGGGATGTACGAGCAGTACTTC
d_gene: TRBD2
abundance: few
j_gene: TRBJ2-7
len: 15
v_gene: TRBV4-1

CDR3aa: CASSSTGANEQFF
CDR3nt: TGTGCCAGCAGTTCGACCGGGGCGAATGAGCAGTTCTTC
d_gene: NA
abundance: many
j_gene: TRBJ2-1
len: 13
v_gene: TRBV6-5

CDR3aa: CASSQPDKAYEQYF
CDR3nt: TGCGCCAGCAGCCAGCCGGACAAGGCCTACGAGCAGTACTTC
d_gene: NA
abundance: few
j_gene: TRBJ2-7
len: 14
v_gene: TRBV4-1

CDR3aa: CASSRQLAGGATDTQYF
CDR3nt: TGCGCCAGCAGCCGGCAACTAGCGGGGGGTGCCACAGATACGCAGTATTTT
d_gene: TRBD2
abundance: few
j_gene: TRBJ2-3
len: 17
v_gene: TRBV4-3

CDR3aa: CASSLAGPAQSYEQYF
CDR3nt: TGTGCCAGCAGCCTTGCTGGGCCAGCTCAGTCCTACGAGCAGTACTTC
d_gene: NA
abundance: many
j_gene: TRBJ2-7
len: 16
v_gene: TRBV7-8

CDR3aa: CASSPRGPGQNIQYF
CDR3nt: TGTGCCAGCAGCCCCAGGGGGCCTGGACAAAACATTCAGTACTTC
d_gene: TRBD1
abundance: few
j_gene: TRBJ2-4
len: 15
v_gene: TRBV7-2

CDR3aa: CATSRPLALAHADTQYF
CDR3nt: TGTGCCACCAGCAGGCCCTTGGCGCTAGCGCATGCAGATACGCAGTATTTT
d_gene: NA
abundance: many
j_gene: TRBJ2-3
len: 17
v_gene: TRBV15

CDR3aa: CASSLGSFPYEQYF
CDR3nt: TGTGCCAGCAGTTTAGGGTCTTTTCCCTACGAGCAGTACTTC
d_gene: NA
abundance: many
j_gene: TRBJ2-7
len: 14
v_gene: TRBV27